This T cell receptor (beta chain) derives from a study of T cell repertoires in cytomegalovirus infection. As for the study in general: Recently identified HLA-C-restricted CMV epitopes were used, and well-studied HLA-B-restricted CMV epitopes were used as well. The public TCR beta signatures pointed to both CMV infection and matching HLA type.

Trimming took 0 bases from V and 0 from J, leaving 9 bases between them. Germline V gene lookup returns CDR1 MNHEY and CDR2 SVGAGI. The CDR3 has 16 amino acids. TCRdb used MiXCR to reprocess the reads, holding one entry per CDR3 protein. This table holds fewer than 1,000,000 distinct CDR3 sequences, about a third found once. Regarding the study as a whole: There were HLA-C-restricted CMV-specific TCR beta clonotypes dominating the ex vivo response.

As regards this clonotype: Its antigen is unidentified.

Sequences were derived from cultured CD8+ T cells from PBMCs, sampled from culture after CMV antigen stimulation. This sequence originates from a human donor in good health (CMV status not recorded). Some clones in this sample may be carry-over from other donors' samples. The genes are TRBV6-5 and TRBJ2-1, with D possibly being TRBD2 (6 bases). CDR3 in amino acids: CASSYSASDSYNEQFF. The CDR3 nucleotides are TGTGCCAGCAGTTACTCGGCTAGCGACTCCTACAATGAGCAGTTCTTC.